These 16 T cell receptor beta chains came from one sample sequenced in a study of lymphopenia after photon versus proton radiotherapy. This table comes from immunoSEQ multiplex PCR, and its TCRdb copy is limited to in-frame clones, with some not included. Of 160,000 or so clones in the sample, 75% to 90% were seen once. Here the sequenced sample was peripheral blood, taken from a patient treated with photon-based radiotherapy. The source of these receptors is a man in his fifties or sixties with gastric cancer.

The rearrangement joins TRBV19 to TRBJ1-5; tentative D call: TRBD1 (5 bases). The germline CDR1 and CDR2 sequences are LNHDA and SQIVND (reference sequence). V was pared by 5 bases and J by 6 bases, with 17 bases between. The CDR3 runs to 15 residues. In DNA form, the CDR3 reads TGTGCCAGTAGTCCGGACAAGCCCGGGGTTCAGCCCCAGCATTTT. This encodes CASSPDKPGVQPQHF.

The V and J genes are TRBV27 and TRBJ1-2, with D possibly TRBD1 on 5 matching bases. The CDR3 has 14 amino acids. Germline CDR1 is MNHEY and CDR2 is SMNVEV (reference sequence). Trimming pared 5 bases from V and 4 bases from J, leaving 14 bases between. CDR3: CASSPGLPAYGYTF. The CDR3 DNA follows: TGTGCCAGCAGTCCGGGACTCCCAGCCTATGGCTACACCTTC.

The CDR3 sequence is CASSPASGTYEQYF. In DNA, the CDR3 is TGTGCCAGTAGTCCAGCCAGCGGGACCTACGAGCAGTACTTC. The chain combines TRBV19 with TRBJ2-7, with 7 bases fitting TRBD2. Trimming at V came to 5 bases and at J to 2 bases, leaving 6 bases not matched to a gene. The CDR3 is 14 residues long. CDR1 and CDR2 (germline): LNHDA, SQIVND (reference sequence). The full variable domain, rest sourced from reference TRBV19 and TRBJ2-7, is DGGITQSPKYLFRKEGQNVTLSCEQNLNHDAMYWYRQDPGQGLRLIYYSQIVNDFQKGDIAEGYSVSREKKESFPLTVTSAQKNPTAFYLCASSPASGTYEQYFGPGTRLTVT.

J is TRBJ1-1 and V is TRBV18, with D unresolved. V gave up 6 bases and J gave up 6 bases, with 14 bases separating them. This CDR3 has 13 residues. Germline V gene data show CDR1 as KGHSH and CDR2 as LQKENI. CDR3 residues: CASSEAKGAEAFF. The CDR3 DNA follows: TGTGCCAGCTCTGAGGCTAAGGGAGCTGAAGCTTTCTTT.

The chain recombines TRBV4-2 with TRBJ2-1; 8 positions agree with TRBD2. Trimming removed 0 bases from V and 4 bases from J; junction bases left unmatched: 8. CDR3 size: 17 residues. Per the germline V gene, CDR1 is LGHNA and CDR2 is YNFKEQ. The CDR3 DNA is TGTGCCAGCAGCCAAGAAGGTTTAACGGGAGGGTACAATGAGCAGTTCTTC. Translated: CASSQEGLTGGYNEQFF.

This chain connects TRBV19 to TRBJ2-7; 7 bases fit TRBD1. The CDR3 loop spans 14 amino acids. The junction had 8 bases not matched to a gene; V was cut back by 6 bases and J by 3 bases. Germline V CDR1 and CDR2: LNHDA, SQIVND (reference sequence). The CDR3 DNA is TGTGCCAGTAGCCCCCCGGGACAGATCTACGAGCAGTACTTC. This translates into CASSPPGQIYEQYF. The variable domain in full, with the rest retrieved from reference TRBV19 and TRBJ2-7, is DGGITQSPKYLFRKEGQNVTLSCEQNLNHDAMYWYRQDPGQGLRLIYYSQIVNDFQKGDIAEGYSVSREKKESFPLTVTSAQKNPTAFYLCASSPPGQIYEQYFGPGTRLTVT.

V gene TRBV2 combines with J gene TRBJ2-1; D assignment may be TRBD1 or TRBD2 (5 bases each). In germline, CDR1 is SNHLY, CDR2 FYNNEI. V was cut by 6 bases and J by 4 bases, with 16 bases left in between. This CDR3 spans 15 amino acids. The CDR3 DNA reads as TGTGCCAGCAGGAGGGGAGCGGCTCAATACAATGAGCAGTTCTTC. Amino acids: CASRRGAAQYNEQFF.

This chain uses TRBV5-1 with TRBJ2-1, with unresolved D. CDR3 length equals 15 residues. Trimming removed 4 bases from V and 0 bases from J, with 11 bases in between. Germline CDR1 SGHRS, CDR2 YFSETQ. The CDR3 sequence: CASSLTMGSYNEQFF. In nucleotides, the CDR3 is TGCGCCAGCAGCCTCACAATGGGCTCCTACAATGAGCAGTTCTTC.

The V gene is TRBV6-5, the J gene TRBJ2-7, with 8 nucleotides matching TRBD2. Germline trimming cut 6 bases from V and 2 bases from J; bases unmatched to any gene: 6. CDR3 length: 14 residues. Germline V gene sequence: CDR1 MNHEY, CDR2 SVGAGI. CDR3 protein: CASSRGRTTYEQYF. The CDR3 nucleotides are TGTGCCAGCAGCCGCGGGAGGACGACCTACGAGCAGTACTTC.

This rearrangement joins TRBV23-1 to TRBJ1-1; 10 nucleotides match TRBD1. TRBV23-1 is designated an ORF whose function remains uncertain. CDR3 length: 18 amino acids. The J segment lost 1 base and the V segment lost 3 bases, leaving 11 bases of the junction unmatched. CDR3 region: CASSHDSPGQGPNTEAFF. The CDR3 DNA reads as TGCGCCAGCAGTCACGATTCTCCGGGACAGGGGCCGAACACTGAAGCTTTCTTT.

This clone was counted a single time. The genes are TRBV18 and TRBJ2-7; D may be TRBD1 (7 bases). V lost 2 bases and J 5 bases, leaving 25 bases between the germline ends. Germline CDR1 is KGHSH and CDR2 is LQKENI. This CDR3 spans 18 amino acids. The CDR3, as DNA: TGTGCCAGCTCACCAAGTCGGGCAGGGGGGCCCCTCTTGGACGAGCAGTACTTC. Its protein is CASSPSRAGGPLLDEQYF.

This chain links TRBV19 with TRBJ2-7; unclear D gene. The V gene's germline CDR1 is LNHDA and CDR2 SQIVND (reference sequence). The CDR3 consists of 15 residues. V was clipped by 1 base and J by 3 bases, with 13 bases between them. The CDR3 DNA reads TGTGCCAGTAGTATAGGCGCCGGGTCCATCTACGAGCAGTACTTC. This codes for CASSIGAGSIYEQYF. Full variable domain (missing parts from reference TRBV19 and TRBJ2-7): DGGITQSPKYLFRKEGQNVTLSCEQNLNHDAMYWYRQDPGQGLRLIYYSQIVNDFQKGDIAEGYSVSREKKESFPLTVTSAQKNPTAFYLCASSIGAGSIYEQYFGPGTRLTVT.

The chain is built from TRBV18 and TRBJ2-7; D remains ambiguous. V lost 3 bases, J lost 4 bases, and 10 bases lay in between. This CDR3 contains 13 residues. CDR1 is KGHSH and CDR2 is LQKENI in the germline V gene. The CDR3 region has the DNA TGTGCCAGCTCACCCTTGGACGGATACGAGCAGTACTTC. Translated, it gives CASSPLDGYEQYF.

The chain links TRBV7-8 to TRBJ1-5, with no clear D. Per the germline V gene, CDR1 is SGHVS and CDR2 is FQNEAQ. The V gene lost 1 base and the J gene lost 4 bases, with 17 bases spanning the gap. The CDR3 totals 17 residues. For the CDR3, the DNA is TGTGCCAGCAGCTTAGGGGGAGCGACAACGAGGAATCAGCCCCAGCATTTT. As protein: CASSLGGATTRNQPQHF. Drawing the rest from reference TRBV7-8 and TRBJ1-5, the complete variable domain is GAGVSQSPRYKVAKRGQDVALRCDPISGHVSLFWYQQALGQGPEFLTYFQNEAQLDKSGLPSDRFFAERPEGSVSTLKIQRTQQEDSAVYLCASSLGGATTRNQPQHFGDGTRLSIL.

The genes are TRBV30 and TRBJ2-4; D is possibly TRBD1 (5 bases). The CDR3 runs 13 residues. From germline, CDR1 is GTSNPN and CDR2 SVGIG (reference sequence). Trimming shortened V by 0 bases and J by 6 bases, and 9 bases separated the two germline ends. CDR3 nucleotides: TGTGCCTGGAGTGTCTCAGGGATAAACATTCAGTACTTC. Residues: CAWSVSGINIQYF.

CDR3 sequence: CASSLGGATTDTQYF. The CDR3 DNA follows: TGTGCCAGCAGCTTAGGCGGTGCAACAACAGATACGCAGTATTTT. V gene TRBV27 combines with J gene TRBJ2-3; D call uncertain. Germline V lookup: CDR1 MNHEY, CDR2 SMNVEV (reference sequence). The CDR3 sequence is 15 residues long. With 6 bases removed from V and 3 bases from J, the gap between germline ends came to 16 bases.